This T cell receptor (beta chain) originates from a study of CD8 T cells in Susac syndrome. The RNA input was 0.5 to 1 ug, and it was reverse transcribed with random hexamers. TCRdb passed the immunoSEQ multiplex PCR reads through MiXCR, listing each CDR3 protein once. Counted here are approximately 140,000 distinct CDR3 sequences, over 75% occurring once; the ten biggest clones make up around 0.5%. Trimming at V came to 5 bases and at J to 1 base, leaving 6 bases not matched to a gene. CDR3 size: 16 residues. Germline V gene sequence: CDR1 SEHNR, CDR2 FQNEAQ (reference sequence). The sequenced sample consisted of CD8+ T cells from PBMCs. The genes are TRBV7-9 and TRBJ2-2; 8 bases line up with TRBD1. This TCR came from a human donor with multiple sclerosis. The CDR3 here is CASSPRTGRNTGELFF. For the CDR3, the DNA is TGTGCCAGCAGCCCCCGGACAGGGAGGAACACCGGGGAGCTGTTTTTT.